This TCR beta chain stems from a study of blood T cell repertoires in COVID-19. Study context: Some COVID-19 samples were acute and others convalescent; all came from the United States, Italy and Spain. T cells, B-cell-depleted T cells, or PBMCs supplied cDNA or gDNA.

Germline V gives CDR1 MNHEY, CDR2 SMNVEV (reference sequence). Between the trimmed V and J ends, which lost 7 bases and 4 bases, there was a span of 8 bases. This CDR3 is built from 11 residues. Source study methods: Nucleated cell number was recorded as an estimate derived from reference gene primer amplification. Generated by immunoSEQ multiplex PCR, the TCRdb table keeps only in-frame clones and is missing some. V and J calls and clone size come straight from that table; D and trimming were deduced from the DNA. There are 22,000 or so clones in the sample; about 89% occur only once, and around 4% lies in the top ten.

The chain has TRBV27 and TRBJ2-7; D not certain. The TCR originated in a human donor in a cohort sampled during active COVID-19. The sequencing sample was made of peripheral blood. The CDR3 loop reads CASNMIYEQYF. Here the CDR3 DNA reads TGTGCCAGCAACATGATATACGAGCAGTACTTC.